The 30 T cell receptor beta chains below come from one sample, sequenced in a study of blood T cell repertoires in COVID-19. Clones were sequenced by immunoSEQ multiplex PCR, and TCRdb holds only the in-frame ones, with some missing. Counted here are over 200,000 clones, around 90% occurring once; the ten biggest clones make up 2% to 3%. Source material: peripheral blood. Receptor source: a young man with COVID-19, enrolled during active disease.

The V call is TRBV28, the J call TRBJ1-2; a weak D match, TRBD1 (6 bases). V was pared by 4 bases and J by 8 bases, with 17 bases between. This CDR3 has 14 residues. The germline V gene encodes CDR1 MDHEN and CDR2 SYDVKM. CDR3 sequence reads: CASSYIQGTGGYTF. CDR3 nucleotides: TGTGCCAGCAGTTACATACAGGGAACGGGAGGCTACACCTTC.

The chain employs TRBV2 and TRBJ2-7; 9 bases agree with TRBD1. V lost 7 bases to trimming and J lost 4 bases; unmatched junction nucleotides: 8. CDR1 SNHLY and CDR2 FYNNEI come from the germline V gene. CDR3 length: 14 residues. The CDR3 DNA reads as TGTGCCAGCACCGAACAGGGGGCCTCTTACGAGCAGTACTTC. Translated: CASTEQGASYEQYF.

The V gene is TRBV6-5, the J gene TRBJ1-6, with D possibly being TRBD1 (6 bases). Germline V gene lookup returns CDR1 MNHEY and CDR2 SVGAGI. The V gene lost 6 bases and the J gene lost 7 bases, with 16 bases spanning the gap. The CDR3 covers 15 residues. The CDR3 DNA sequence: TGTGCCAGCAGGTCGCAAGGGGGTTACAATTCACCCCTCCACTTT. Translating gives CASRSQGGYNSPLHF.

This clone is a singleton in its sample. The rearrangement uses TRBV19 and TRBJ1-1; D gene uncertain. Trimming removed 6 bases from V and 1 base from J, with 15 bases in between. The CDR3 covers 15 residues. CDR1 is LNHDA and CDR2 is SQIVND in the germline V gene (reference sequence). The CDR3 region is CASRHVASGNTEAFF. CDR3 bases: TGTGCCAGTAGACACGTAGCCAGCGGGAACACTGAAGCTTTCTTT. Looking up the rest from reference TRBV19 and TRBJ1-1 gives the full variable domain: DGGITQSPKYLFRKEGQNVTLSCEQNLNHDAMYWYRQDPGQGLRLIYYSQIVNDFQKGDIAEGYSVSREKKESFPLTVTSAQKNPTAFYLCASRHVASGNTEAFFGQGTRLTVV.

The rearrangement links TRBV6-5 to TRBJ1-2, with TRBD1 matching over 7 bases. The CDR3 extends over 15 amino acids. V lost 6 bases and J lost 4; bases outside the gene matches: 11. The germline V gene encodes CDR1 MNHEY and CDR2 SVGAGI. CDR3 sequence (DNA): TGTGCCAGCAGGGGCGGACAGGCTATTGGCTATGGCTACACCTTC. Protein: CASRGGQAIGYGYTF.

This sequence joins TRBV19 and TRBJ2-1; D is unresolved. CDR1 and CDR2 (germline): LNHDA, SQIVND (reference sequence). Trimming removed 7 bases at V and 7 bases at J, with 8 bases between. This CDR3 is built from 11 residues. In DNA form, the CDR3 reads TGTGCCAGTAAGGCGAGGAATGAGCAGTTCTTC. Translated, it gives CASKARNEQFF. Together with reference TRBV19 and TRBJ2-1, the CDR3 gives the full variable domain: DGGITQSPKYLFRKEGQNVTLSCEQNLNHDAMYWYRQDPGQGLRLIYYSQIVNDFQKGDIAEGYSVSREKKESFPLTVTSAQKNPTAFYLCASKARNEQFFGPGTRLTVL.

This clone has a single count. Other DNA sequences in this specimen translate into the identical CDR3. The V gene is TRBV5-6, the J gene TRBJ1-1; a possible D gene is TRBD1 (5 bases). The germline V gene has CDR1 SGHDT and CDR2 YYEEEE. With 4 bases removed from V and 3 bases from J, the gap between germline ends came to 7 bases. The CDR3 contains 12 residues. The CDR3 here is CASSLGDTEAFF. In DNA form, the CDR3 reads TGTGCCAGCAGCCTAGGGGACACTGAAGCTTTCTTT. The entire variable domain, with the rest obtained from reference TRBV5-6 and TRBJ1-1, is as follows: DAGVTQSPTHLIKTRGQQVTLRCSPKSGHDTVSWYQQALGQGPQFIFQYYEEEERQRGNFPDRFSGHQFPNYSSELNVNALLLGDSALYLCASSLGDTEAFFGQGTRLTVV.

This chain's CDR3 is CASSQPTPGNTIYF. As DNA, the CDR3 is TGTGCCAGCAGTCAACCGACACCGGGAAACACCATATATTTT. The rearrangement joins TRBV6-2 or TRBV6-3 to TRBJ1-3; no reliable D call. Trimming shortened V by 5 bases and J by 4 bases, and 12 bases separated the two germline ends. This CDR3 has 14 amino acids. Germline values: CDR1 MNHEY, CDR2 SVGEGT.

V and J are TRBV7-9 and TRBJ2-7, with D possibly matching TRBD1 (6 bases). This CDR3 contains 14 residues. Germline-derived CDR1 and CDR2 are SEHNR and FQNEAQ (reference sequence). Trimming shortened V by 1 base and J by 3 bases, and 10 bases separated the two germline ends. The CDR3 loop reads CASSLGTESYEQYF. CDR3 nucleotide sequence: TGTGCCAGCAGCTTAGGGACAGAGAGCTACGAGCAGTACTTC.

The CDR3 DNA sequence: TGTGCCAGCAGCCGACCGGGACAGGCCTATAATGAAAAACTGTTTTTT. This codes for CASSRPGQAYNEKLFF. This sequence joins TRBV5-6 and TRBJ1-4; 8 nucleotides line up with TRBD1. Germline trimming cut 4 bases from V and 4 bases from J; bases unmatched to any gene: 9. This CDR3 contains 16 residues. The germline V gene has CDR1 SGHDT and CDR2 YYEEEE.

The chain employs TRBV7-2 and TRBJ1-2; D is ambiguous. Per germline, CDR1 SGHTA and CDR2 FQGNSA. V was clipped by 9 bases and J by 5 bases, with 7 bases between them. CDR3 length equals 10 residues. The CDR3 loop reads CASWEYGYTF. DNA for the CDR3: TGTGCCAGTTGGGAGTATGGCTACACCTTC.

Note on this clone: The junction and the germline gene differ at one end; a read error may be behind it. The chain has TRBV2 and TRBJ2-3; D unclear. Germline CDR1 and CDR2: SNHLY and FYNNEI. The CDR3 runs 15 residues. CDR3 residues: CASGEGVTSTDTQYF. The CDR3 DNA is TGTGCCAGCGGTGAAGGAGTCACTAGCACAGATACGCAGTATTTT.

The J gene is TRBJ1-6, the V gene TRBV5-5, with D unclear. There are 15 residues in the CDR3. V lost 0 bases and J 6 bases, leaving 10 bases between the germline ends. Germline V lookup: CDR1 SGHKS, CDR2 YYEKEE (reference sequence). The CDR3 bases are TGTGCCAGCAGCTTGGTGGTACAGTCTAATTCACCCCTCCACTTT. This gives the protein CASSLVVQSNSPLHF.

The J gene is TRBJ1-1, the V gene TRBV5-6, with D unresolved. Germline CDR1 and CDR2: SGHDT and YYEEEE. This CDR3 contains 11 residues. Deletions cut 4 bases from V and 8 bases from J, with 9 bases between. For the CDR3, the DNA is TGTGCCAGCAGCGTGACATCAGAAGCTTTCTTT. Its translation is CASSVTSEAFF. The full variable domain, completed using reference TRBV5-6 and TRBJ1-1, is DAGVTQSPTHLIKTRGQQVTLRCSPKSGHDTVSWYQQALGQGPQFIFQYYEEEERQRGNFPDRFSGHQFPNYSSELNVNALLLGDSALYLCASSVTSEAFFGQGTRLTVV.

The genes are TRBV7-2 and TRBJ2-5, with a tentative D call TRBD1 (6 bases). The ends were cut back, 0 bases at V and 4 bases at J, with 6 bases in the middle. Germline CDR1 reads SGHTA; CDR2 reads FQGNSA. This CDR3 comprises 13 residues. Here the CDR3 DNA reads TGTGCCAGCAGCTTAGCCAGGGGAGAGACCCAGTACTTC. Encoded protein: CASSLARGETQYF.

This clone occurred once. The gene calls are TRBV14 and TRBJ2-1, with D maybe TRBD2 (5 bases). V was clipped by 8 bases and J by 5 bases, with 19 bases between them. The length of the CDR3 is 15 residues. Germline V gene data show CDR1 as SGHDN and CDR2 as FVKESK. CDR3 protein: CASAKPGRFNNEQFF. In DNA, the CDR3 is TGTGCCAGCGCGAAGCCGGGGAGATTCAACAATGAGCAGTTCTTC. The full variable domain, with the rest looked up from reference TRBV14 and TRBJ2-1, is EAGVTQFPSHSVIEKGQTVTLRCDPISGHDNLYWYRRVMGKEIKFLLHFVKESKQDESGMPNNRFLAERTGGTYSTLKVQPAELEDSGVYFCASAKPGRFNNEQFFGPGTRLTVL.

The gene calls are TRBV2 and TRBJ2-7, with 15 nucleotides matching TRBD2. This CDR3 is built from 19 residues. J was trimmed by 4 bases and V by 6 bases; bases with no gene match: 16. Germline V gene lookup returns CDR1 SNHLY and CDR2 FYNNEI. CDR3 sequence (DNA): TGTGCCAGCAGGGCACCACAGGGAAGGGGACTAGCGGGAGGTTACGAGCAGTACTTC. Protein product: CASRAPQGRGLAGGYEQYF.

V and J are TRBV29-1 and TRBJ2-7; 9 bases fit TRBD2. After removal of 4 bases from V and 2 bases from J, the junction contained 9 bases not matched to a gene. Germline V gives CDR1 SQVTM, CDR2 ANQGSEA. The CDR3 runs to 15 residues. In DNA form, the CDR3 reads TGCAGCGTTGCCGGGAGCGGGAGGTTCCCCTACGAGCAGTACTTC. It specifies CSVAGSGRFPYEQYF.

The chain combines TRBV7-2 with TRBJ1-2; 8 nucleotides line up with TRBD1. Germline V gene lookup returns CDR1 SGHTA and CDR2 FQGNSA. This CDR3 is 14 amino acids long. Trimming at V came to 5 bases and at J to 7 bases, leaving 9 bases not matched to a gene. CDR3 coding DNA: TGTGCCAGCAGCACAGGACAGGGTTTCTTTGGCTACACCTTC. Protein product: CASSTGQGFFGYTF.

CDR3 in amino acids: CASSSGQSSREQYF. CDR3 bases: TGTGCCAGCAGTTCGGGACAGTCTTCAAGAGAGCAGTACTTC. V and J are TRBV27 and TRBJ2-7, with TRBD1 matching 7 bases. The CDR3 length is 14 residues. CDR1 and CDR2 (germline): MNHEY, SMNVEV (reference sequence). V shed 4 bases and J 7 bases; nucleotides not matched to a gene: 10.

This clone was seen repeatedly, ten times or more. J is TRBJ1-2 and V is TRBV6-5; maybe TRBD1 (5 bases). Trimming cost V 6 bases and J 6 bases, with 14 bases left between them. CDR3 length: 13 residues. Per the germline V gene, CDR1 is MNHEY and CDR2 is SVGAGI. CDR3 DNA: TGTGCCAGCAGAGGGTGGCAGGGCGATGGCTACACCTTC. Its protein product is CASRGWQGDGYTF.

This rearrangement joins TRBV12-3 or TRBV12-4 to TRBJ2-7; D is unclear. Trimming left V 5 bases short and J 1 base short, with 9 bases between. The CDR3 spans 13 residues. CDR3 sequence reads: CASSGDFSYEQYF. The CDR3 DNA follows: TGTGCCAGCAGTGGAGATTTTTCCTACGAGCAGTACTTC.

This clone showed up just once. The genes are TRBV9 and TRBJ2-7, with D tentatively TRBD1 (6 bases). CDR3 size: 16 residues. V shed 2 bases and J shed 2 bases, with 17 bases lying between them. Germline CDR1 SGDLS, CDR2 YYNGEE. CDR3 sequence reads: CASSVYGDTGPYEQYF. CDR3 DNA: TGTGCCAGCAGCGTCTACGGGGACACCGGCCCCTACGAGCAGTACTTC.

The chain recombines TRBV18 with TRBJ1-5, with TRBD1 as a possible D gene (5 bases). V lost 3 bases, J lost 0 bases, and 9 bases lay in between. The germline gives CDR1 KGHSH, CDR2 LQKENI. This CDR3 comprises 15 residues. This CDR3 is CASSPAGGSNQPQHF. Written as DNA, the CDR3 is TGTGCCAGCTCACCCGCGGGGGGTAGCAATCAGCCCCAGCATTTT.

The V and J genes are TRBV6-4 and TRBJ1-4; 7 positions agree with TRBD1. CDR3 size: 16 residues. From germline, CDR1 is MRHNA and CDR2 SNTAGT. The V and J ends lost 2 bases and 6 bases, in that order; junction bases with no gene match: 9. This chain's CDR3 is CASSDHKQGQYEKLFF. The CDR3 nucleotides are TGTGCCAGCAGTGACCACAAACAGGGGCAGTATGAAAAACTGTTTTTT.

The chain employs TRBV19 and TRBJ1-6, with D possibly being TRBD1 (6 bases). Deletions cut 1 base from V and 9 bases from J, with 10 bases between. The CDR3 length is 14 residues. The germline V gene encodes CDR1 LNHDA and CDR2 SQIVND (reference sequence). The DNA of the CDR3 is TGTGCCAGTAGTATAGTTGGGGGCGGTTCACCCCTCCACTTT. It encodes CASSIVGGGSPLHF.

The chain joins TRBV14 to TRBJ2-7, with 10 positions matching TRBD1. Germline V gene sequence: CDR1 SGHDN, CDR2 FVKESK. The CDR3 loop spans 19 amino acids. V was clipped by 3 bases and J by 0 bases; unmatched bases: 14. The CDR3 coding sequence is TGTGCCAGCAGCCACCACCCTTCGGGGACAGGGGAAGTCTCCTACGAGCAGTACTTC. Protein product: CASSHHPSGTGEVSYEQYF. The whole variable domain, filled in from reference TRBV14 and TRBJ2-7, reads EAGVTQFPSHSVIEKGQTVTLRCDPISGHDNLYWYRRVMGKEIKFLLHFVKESKQDESGMPNNRFLAERTGGTYSTLKVQPAELEDSGVYFCASSHHPSGTGEVSYEQYFGPGTRLTVT.

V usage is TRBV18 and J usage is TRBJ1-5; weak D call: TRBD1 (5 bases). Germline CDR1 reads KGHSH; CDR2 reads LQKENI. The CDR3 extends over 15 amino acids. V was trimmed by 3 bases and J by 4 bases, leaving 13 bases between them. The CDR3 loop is CASSPVRGGNQPQHF. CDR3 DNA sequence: TGTGCCAGCTCACCGGTTCGGGGGGGGAATCAGCCCCAGCATTTT. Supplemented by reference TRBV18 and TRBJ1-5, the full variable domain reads NAGVMQNPRHLVRRRGQEARLRCSPMKGHSHVYWYRQLPEEGLKFMVYLQKENIIDESGMPKERFSAEFPKEGPSILRIQQVVRGDSAAYFCASSPVRGGNQPQHFGDGTRLSIL.

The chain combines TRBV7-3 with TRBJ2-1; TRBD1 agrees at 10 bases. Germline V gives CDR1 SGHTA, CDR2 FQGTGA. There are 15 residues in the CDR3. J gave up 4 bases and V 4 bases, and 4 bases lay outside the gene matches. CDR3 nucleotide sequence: TGTGCCAGCAGCTCCCGGGACAGGGGATACAATGAGCAGTTCTTC. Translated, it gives CASSSRDRGYNEQFF.

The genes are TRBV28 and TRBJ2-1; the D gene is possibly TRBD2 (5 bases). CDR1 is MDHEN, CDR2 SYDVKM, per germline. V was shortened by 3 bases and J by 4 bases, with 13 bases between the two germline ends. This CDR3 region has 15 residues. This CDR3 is CASSFRAVPYNEQFF. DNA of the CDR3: TGTGCCAGCAGTTTTCGAGCGGTACCTTACAATGAGCAGTTCTTC. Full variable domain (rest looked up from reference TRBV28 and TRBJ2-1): DVKVTQSSRYLVKRTGEKVFLECVQDMDHENMFWYRQDPGLGLRLIYFSYDVKMKEKGDIPEGYSVSREKKERFSLILESASTNQTSMYLCASSFRAVPYNEQFFGPGTRLTVL.